This paragraph reports one TCR beta chain. The trim removed 3 bases at V and 5 bases at J, leaving 6 bases unmatched. The CDR3 runs to 15 residues. Per the germline V gene, CDR1 is MRHNA and CDR2 is SNTAGT. Authors' methods: Amplification of reference gene primers was used by the study to estimate nucleated cell counts. TCRdb's table, derived via immunoSEQ multiplex PCR, lists solely in-frame clones and lacks some. V and J calls and clone size are as listed in that table; D and trimming were resolved from the DNA. In the table there are roughly 220,000 clones, roughly 80% of which are singletons. These data come from a study of blood T cell repertoires in COVID-19. Study-wide background: There were acute and convalescent COVID-19 samples, and they came from the United States, Italy and Spain. Nucleic acid was either cDNA or gDNA, and it came from T cells, B-cell-depleted T cells, or PBMCs.

The receptor was derived from a woman between 65 and 79 years old with acute or convalescent COVID-19. The V and J genes are TRBV6-4 and TRBJ2-1; 8 bases match TRBD1. The sequenced material came from peripheral blood. The CDR3 protein is CASSESTGVHNEQFF. The CDR3, as DNA: TGTGCCAGCAGTGAGTCGACAGGGGTCCACAATGAGCAGTTCTTC.